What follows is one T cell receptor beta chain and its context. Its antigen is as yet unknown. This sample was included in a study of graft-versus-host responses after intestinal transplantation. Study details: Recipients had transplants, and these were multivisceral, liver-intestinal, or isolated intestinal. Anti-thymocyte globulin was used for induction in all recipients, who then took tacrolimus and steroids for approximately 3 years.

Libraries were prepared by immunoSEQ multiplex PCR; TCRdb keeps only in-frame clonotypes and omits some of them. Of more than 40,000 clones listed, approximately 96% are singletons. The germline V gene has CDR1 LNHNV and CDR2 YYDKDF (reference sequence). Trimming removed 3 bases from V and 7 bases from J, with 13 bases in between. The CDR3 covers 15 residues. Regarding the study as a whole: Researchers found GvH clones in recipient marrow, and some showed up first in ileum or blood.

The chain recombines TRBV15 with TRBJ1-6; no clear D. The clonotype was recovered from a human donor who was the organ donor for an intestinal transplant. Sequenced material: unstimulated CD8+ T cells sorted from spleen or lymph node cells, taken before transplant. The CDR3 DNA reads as TGTGCCACCAGCAGGAAGCAAGGAAAGAATTCACCCCTCCACTTT. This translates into CATSRKQGKNSPLHF.